This is a list of T cell receptor beta chains from one sample in a study of CD8 T cells in Susac syndrome. TCRdb re-derived calls from the immunoSEQ multiplex PCR reads in MiXCR, one entry per CDR3 protein. Here the sample spans 100,000 to 150,000 distinct CDR3 sequences, around 95% being singletons. The sample was CD8+ T cells from PBMCs. The source of these receptors is a human donor with Susac syndrome. Both conserved end residues are part of each CDR3. Fields, in order: V gene, clone size, J gene, D gene, CDR3 protein, CDR3 DNA. D genes are given only for firm matches. Not all rows give a size; the values are once, few, many and, for expanded clones, a class.

V: TRBV13
size: NA
J: TRBJ2-5
D: TRBD2
CDR3: CASSPTGTSGGQETQYF
DNA: TGTGCCAGCAGCCCGACAGGGACTAGCGGGGGCCAAGAGACCCAGTACTTC

V: TRBV7-9
size: NA
J: TRBJ1-2
D: TRBD1
CDR3: CASSPTGFRANYGYTF
DNA: TGTGCCAGCAGCCCGACAGGGTTCAGGGCTAACTATGGCTACACCTTC

V: TRBV20-1
size: NA
J: TRBJ2-1
D: NA
CDR3: CSARSWVGEQFF
DNA: TGCAGTGCAAGGAGCTGGGTTGGGGAGCAGTTCTTC

V: TRBV7-3
size: NA
J: TRBJ2-1
D: TRBD2
CDR3: CASSLVSSGTEQFF
DNA: TGTGCCAGCAGCTTAGTATCTAGCGGGACTGAGCAGTTCTTC

V: TRBV7-8
size: NA
J: TRBJ1-5
D: TRBD1
CDR3: CASSPRDRVDQPQHF
DNA: TGTGCCAGCAGCCCCCGGGACAGGGTTGATCAGCCCCAGCATTTT

V: TRBV29-1
size: NA
J: TRBJ1-5
D: NA
CDR3: CSVVTLRGQPQHF
DNA: TGCAGCGTTGTCACCCTCCGGGGTCAGCCCCAGCATTTT

V: TRBV29-1
size: NA
J: TRBJ2-1
D: NA
CDR3: CSVEDRGVPYNEQFF
DNA: TGCAGCGTTGAAGACAGGGGAGTCCCCTACAATGAGCAGTTCTTC

V: TRBV7-9
size: NA
J: TRBJ1-6
D: NA
CDR3: CASSSRAPGAYNSPLHF
DNA: TGTGCCAGCAGCTCCCGGGCCCCTGGGGCCTATAATTCACCCCTCCACTTT

V: TRBV29-1
size: few
J: TRBJ1-2
D: NA
CDR3: CSVAGSNYGYTF
DNA: TGCAGCGTTGCAGGATCTAACTATGGCTACACCTTC

V: TRBV9
size: few
J: TRBJ2-7
D: NA
CDR3: CASSPGRNSYEQYF
DNA: TGTGCCAGCAGCCCGGGGAGAAACTCCTACGAGCAGTACTTC

V: TRBV19
size: NA
J: TRBJ1-2
D: TRBD1
CDR3: CASSIMVAGGGYTF
DNA: TGTGCCAGTAGTATAATGGTGGCAGGGGGAGGCTACACCTTC

V: TRBV9
size: once
J: TRBJ2-5
D: TRBD2
CDR3: CASSVLAGGMETQYF
DNA: TGTGCCAGCAGCGTCCTAGCGGGAGGAATGGAGACCCAGTACTTC

V: TRBV5-6
size: few
J: TRBJ2-3
D: NA
CDR3: CASSSTTDTQYF
DNA: TGTGCCAGCAGCTCCACAACAGATACGCAGTATTTT

V: TRBV20-1
size: NA
J: TRBJ2-7
D: TRBD2
CDR3: CSASLLAGSYEQYF
DNA: TGCAGTGCTAGCCTACTAGCGGGGAGCTACGAGCAGTACTTC

V: TRBV15
size: once
J: TRBJ1-5
D: NA
CDR3: CATSRVPGNQPQHF
DNA: TGTGCCACCAGCAGAGTGCCCGGCAATCAGCCCCAGCATTTT

V: TRBV9
size: NA
J: TRBJ2-7
D: NA
CDR3: CASSVSDRYEQYF
DNA: TGTGCCAGCAGCGTGAGTGACAGATACGAGCAGTACTTC

V: TRBV30
size: NA
J: TRBJ2-7
D: NA
CDR3: CAWSLALSSYEQYF
DNA: TGTGCCTGGAGCCTAGCGCTCAGCTCCTACGAGCAGTACTTC

V: TRBV2
size: NA
J: TRBJ1-2
D: TRBD1
CDR3: CASSASGTDPPNYGYTF
DNA: TGTGCCAGCAGCGCCTCCGGGACAGACCCTCCTAACTATGGCTACACCTTC

V: TRBV16
size: NA
J: TRBJ2-7
D: NA
CDR3: CASSQSRGPSGNSYEQYF
DNA: TGTGCCAGCAGCCAATCTCGGGGGCCTTCAGGGAACTCCTACGAGCAGTACTTC

V: TRBV7-9
size: NA
J: TRBJ2-1
D: NA
CDR3: CATAGGRYNEQFF
DNA: TGTGCCACCGCCGGGGGGCGATACAATGAGCAGTTCTTC

V: TRBV24-1
size: NA
J: TRBJ2-2
D: NA
CDR3: CATSDFRGQNTGELFF
DNA: TGTGCCACCAGTGATTTCCGGGGACAGAACACCGGGGAGCTGTTTTTT

V: TRBV12-3/TRBV12-4
size: NA
J: TRBJ2-7
D: NA
CDR3: CASSLSGGLGYEQYF
DNA: TGTGCCAGCAGTTTATCCGGCGGGTTGGGCTACGAGCAGTACTTC

V: TRBV12-3/TRBV12-4
size: NA
J: TRBJ1-1
D: NA
CDR3: CASSPGTEAFF
DNA: TGTGCCAGCAGTCCAGGGACAGAAGCTTTCTTT

V: TRBV20-1
size: few
J: TRBJ1-1
D: TRBD1
CDR3: CSAKTGDTEAFF
DNA: TGCAGTGCTAAGACAGGGGATACTGAAGCTTTCTTT

V: TRBV7-8
size: NA
J: TRBJ2-2
D: NA
CDR3: CASTPGPNGELFF
DNA: TGTGCCAGCACCCCCGGTCCCAACGGGGAGCTGTTTTTT

V: TRBV4-2
size: NA
J: TRBJ2-1
D: TRBD2
CDR3: CASIHRAAGGEGLPPAYNEQFF
DNA: TGTGCCAGCATCCATAGAGCAGCGGGAGGGGAAGGTCTCCCTCCTGCCTACAATGAGCAGTTCTTC

V: TRBV9
size: NA
J: TRBJ1-1
D: NA
CDR3: CASSVDSPGTEAFF
DNA: TGTGCCAGCAGCGTAGACAGCCCAGGGACTGAAGCTTTCTTT

V: TRBV14
size: NA
J: TRBJ1-2
D: NA
CDR3: CASSQDMADYGYTF
DNA: TGTGCCAGCAGCCAAGATATGGCTGACTATGGCTACACCTTC

V: TRBV12-3/TRBV12-4
size: NA
J: TRBJ2-7
D: TRBD1
CDR3: CASSFPGQGVNEQYF
DNA: TGTGCCAGCAGTTTTCCGGGACAGGGGGTTAACGAGCAGTACTTC